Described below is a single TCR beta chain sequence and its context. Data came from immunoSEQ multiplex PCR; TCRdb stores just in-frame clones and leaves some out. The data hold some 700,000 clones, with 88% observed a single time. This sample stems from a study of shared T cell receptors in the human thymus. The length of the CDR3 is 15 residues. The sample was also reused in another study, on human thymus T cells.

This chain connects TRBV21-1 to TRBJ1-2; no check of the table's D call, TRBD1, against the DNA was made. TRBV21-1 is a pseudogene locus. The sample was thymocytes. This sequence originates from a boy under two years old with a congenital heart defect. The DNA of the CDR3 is TGTGCCAGCAGCACACAATATCAGGGGAACTATGGCTACACCTTC. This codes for CASSTQYQGNYGYTF.